This T cell receptor (beta chain) was observed in a study of shared clonotypes between healthy human individuals. Germline CDR1 and CDR2: SGHVS and FQNEAQ. The germline V and J ends were trimmed by 3 bases and 4 bases, with 9 bases remaining between them. The CDR3 is 13 amino acids. TCRdb's table, derived via immunoSEQ multiplex PCR, lists solely in-frame clones and lacks some. The top ten clones hold more than 10% of a sample with hundreds of thousands of clones, around 81% of them seen once. V gene TRBV7-8 combines with J gene TRBJ1-1; D gene unclear. The sample consisted of PBMCs. This clonotype was sampled from a woman between 35 and 50 years old in good health. Some clones in this sample may be carry-over from other donors' samples. The CDR3 coding sequence is TGTGCCAGCAGCTTGTCTTTCCGCACTGAAGCTTTCTTT. It specifies CASSLSFRTEAFF. Complete variable domain (other parts from reference TRBV7-8 and TRBJ1-1): GAGVSQSPRYKVAKRGQDVALRCDPISGHVSLFWYQQALGQGPEFLTYFQNEAQLDKSGLPSDRFFAERPEGSVSTLKIQRTQQEDSAVYLCASSLSFRTEAFFGQGTRLTVV.